One sample yielded the 14 T cell receptor beta chains listed below, sequenced in a study of OX40 agonist ivuxolimab in advanced cancers. Library creation used the immunoSEQ multiplex PCR assay. This immuneACCESS table, as held by TCRdb, lists in-frame sequences with V and J called but not all clones. Of the missing ones, under half trace to an unresolved V gene in checked studies; the others have no known cause. The sample table holds 58,000 or so clones, of which around 83% were seen once. The ten largest clonotypes hold approximately 0.75% of the sample. The material was CD4+ or CD8+ T cells sorted from blood, obtained in a trial of the OX40 agonist ivuxolimab. These receptors were obtained from an adult with an advanced solid tumor such as melanoma, head and neck, liver or kidney cancer.

V gene TRBV5-1 combines with J gene TRBJ2-7; D could derive from TRBD1 or TRBD2 (5 bases each). This CDR3 is 16 amino acids long. Germline CDR1 reads SGHRS; CDR2 reads YFSETQ. V lost 4 bases, J lost 0 bases, and 17 bases lay in between. CDR3 sequence (DNA): TGCGCCAGCAGCACAGGCCCAGGTGGGAGCTCCTACGAGCAGTACTTC. Protein: CASSTGPGGSSYEQYF. The whole variable domain, remainder taken from reference TRBV5-1 and TRBJ2-7, is KAGVTQTPRYLIKTRGQQVTLSCSPISGHRSVSWYQQTPGQGLQFLFEYFSETQRNKGNFPGRFSGRQFSNSRSEMNVSTLELGDSALYLCASSTGPGGSSYEQYFGPGTRLTVT.

The chain is built from TRBV5-1 and TRBJ2-1, with D possibly matching TRBD1 (5 bases). V lost 4 bases, J lost 6 bases, and 14 bases lay in between. Per germline, CDR1 SGHRS and CDR2 YFSETQ. This CDR3 contains 14 residues. CDR3 sequence reads: CASSDSPQGNEQFF. Here the CDR3 DNA reads TGCGCCAGCAGCGACAGCCCTCAGGGCAATGAGCAGTTCTTC.

CDR3 residues: CAISEQVGSYNEQFF. In DNA form, the CDR3 reads TGTGCCATCAGTGAACAGGTTGGCTCCTACAATGAGCAGTTCTTC. The chain is built from TRBV10-3 and TRBJ2-1, with D tentatively TRBD1 (5 bases). The CDR3 has 15 amino acids. The V end lost 3 bases, the J end lost 0 bases, and 9 bases lay between the germline ends. The V gene's germline CDR1 is ENHRY and CDR2 SYGVKD.

The rearrangement uses TRBV6-6 and TRBJ2-7; weak D call: TRBD2 (6 bases). The CDR3 is 16 amino acids. Germline V gene data show CDR1 as MNHNY and CDR2 as SVGAGI (reference sequence). V was pared by 3 bases and J by 4 bases, with 19 bases between. The CDR3 loop reads CASSYPIGSGPYEQYF. CDR3 nucleotides: TGTGCCAGCAGTTATCCCATCGGTAGCGGCCCTTACGAGCAGTACTTC.

The CDR3 here is CASSLARQGLVESGANVLTF. The CDR3 nucleotides read TGTGCCAGCAGCTTAGCGCGGCAGGGGCTGGTGGAGTCTGGGGCCAACGTCCTGACTTTC. V usage is TRBV7-8 and J usage is TRBJ2-6; D perhaps matches TRBD1 (6 bases). The CDR3 is 20 residues long. CDR1 is SGHVS and CDR2 is FQNEAQ in the germline V gene. Trimming left V 0 bases short and J 1 base short, with 19 bases between. Looking up the rest from reference TRBV7-8 and TRBJ2-6 gives the full variable domain: GAGVSQSPRYKVAKRGQDVALRCDPISGHVSLFWYQQALGQGPEFLTYFQNEAQLDKSGLPSDRFFAERPEGSVSTLKIQRTQQEDSAVYLCASSLARQGLVESGANVLTFGAGSRLTVL.

This clone was detected once. The chain joins TRBV5-1 to TRBJ2-6; no reliable D call. Germline V gene sequence: CDR1 SGHRS, CDR2 YFSETQ. This CDR3 spans 15 amino acids. V was pared by 4 bases and J by 0 bases, with 8 bases between. CDR3 DNA: TGCGCCAGCAGCCCCCCTAGCTCTGGGGCCAACGTCCTGACTTTC. It translates to CASSPPSSGANVLTF.

CDR3 DNA: TGTGCCACCAGCAGAGTGCCCTCGGGTTACAATGAGCAGTTCTTC. Translation: CATSRVPSGYNEQFF. The rearrangement links TRBV15 to TRBJ2-1; no firm D call. The germline CDR1 and CDR2 sequences are LNHNV and YYDKDF (reference sequence). The CDR3 sequence is 15 residues long. V lost 1 base and J 4 bases, leaving 11 bases between the germline ends.

V usage is TRBV6-1 and J usage is TRBJ2-3; 7 bases align to TRBD2. CDR3 length: 14 residues. Germline trimming cut 7 bases from V and 2 bases from J; bases unmatched to any gene: 6. Germline CDR1 reads MNHNS; CDR2 reads SASEGT. The CDR3 DNA follows: TGTGCCAGCACGGGGCGGGGGTTCACAGATACGCAGTATTTT. The encoded protein is CASTGRGFTDTQYF.

V is TRBV6-1 and J is TRBJ1-2, with D maybe TRBD1 (5 bases). Trimming cost V 2 bases and J 8 bases, with 12 bases left between them. The CDR3 sequence is 13 residues long. From germline, CDR1 is MNHNS and CDR2 SASEGT. The CDR3 DNA reads as TGTGCCAGCAGTGAAAATGGGAGGGACGGCTACACCTTC. Its translation: CASSENGRDGYTF.

The chain carries TRBV5-4 and TRBJ1-1; possible D gene TRBD1, 6 bases. Per the germline V gene, CDR1 is SGHNT and CDR2 is YYREEE (reference sequence). The germline V and J ends were trimmed by 5 bases and 1 base, with 18 bases remaining between them. This CDR3 spans 16 amino acids. The CDR3 DNA reads TGTGCCAGCAGGGGGGGCAGGGAGAACCAGAACACTGAAGCTTTCTTT. It translates to CASRGGRENQNTEAFF. Full variable domain (remainder filled in from reference TRBV5-4 and TRBJ1-1): ETGVTQSPTHLIKTRGQQVTLRCSSQSGHNTVSWYQQALGQGPQFIFQYYREEENGRGNFPPRFSGLQFPNYSSELNVNALELDDSALYLCASRGGRENQNTEAFFGQGTRLTVV.

The chain is built from TRBV5-1 and TRBJ1-2, with 7 bases lining up with TRBD1. Germline assignment: CDR1 SGHRS and CDR2 YFSETQ. The J segment lost 1 base and the V segment lost 4 bases, leaving 4 bases of the junction unmatched. There are 14 residues in the CDR3. CDR3 DNA: TGCGCCAGCAGCACGACAGGGATTAACTATGGCTACACCTTC. Translation gives CASSTTGINYGYTF.

This clone has a single count. The chain combines TRBV28 with TRBJ1-6; no clear D. V shed 7 bases and J shed 0 bases, with 10 bases lying between them. The CDR3 consists of 15 residues. In germline, CDR1 is MDHEN, CDR2 SYDVKM. CDR3 amino acids: CASIGPFSYNSPLHF. CDR3 sequence (DNA): TGTGCCAGCATCGGCCCCTTCTCCTATAATTCACCCCTCCACTTT.

The V call is TRBV5-1, the J call TRBJ1-4; D remains unclear. The CDR3 covers 13 residues. Germline CDR1 reads SGHRS; CDR2 reads YFSETQ. Deletions cut 1 base from V and 8 bases from J, with 9 bases between. The CDR3 DNA is TGCGCCAGCAGCTTGACGGGGTTGGAAAAACTGTTTTTT. Its translation is CASSLTGLEKLFF.

V gene TRBV5-1 combines with J gene TRBJ2-5; D is unresolved. Deletions cut 8 bases from V and 5 bases from J, with 16 bases between. The CDR3 runs 13 residues. The V gene's germline CDR1 is SGHRS and CDR2 YFSETQ. CDR3 residues: CASSFGVGETQYF. CDR3 bases: TGCGCCAGTTCATTTGGTGTAGGGGAGACCCAGTACTTC. The full variable domain, with the rest looked up from reference TRBV5-1 and TRBJ2-5, is KAGVTQTPRYLIKTRGQQVTLSCSPISGHRSVSWYQQTPGQGLQFLFEYFSETQRNKGNFPGRFSGRQFSNSRSEMNVSTLELGDSALYLCASSFGVGETQYFGPGTRLLVL.